Shown below are 11 T cell receptor beta chains from a single sample sequenced in a study of T-cell memory formation after mild COVID-19. Each CDR3 protein gets one entry after TCRdb re-called the 5' RACE reads with MiXCR. This table has 300,000 to 350,000 distinct CDR3 sequences, roughly an eighth appearing once. Sample: PBMCs or a T cell subset sorted from them (not recorded which). These receptors came from a young man who had mild COVID-19 (a few samples of this study predate the infection). Cell type and time point are not known.

The chain joins TRBV5-4 to TRBJ2-5; D not resolved. Germline CDR1 and CDR2: SGHNT and YYREEE (reference sequence). The CDR3 length is 16 residues. Trimming removed 0 bases from V and 4 bases from J, with 16 bases in between. The DNA for the CDR3 is TGTGCCAGCAGCTTGGGCGGATATGGGATACGAGAGACCCAGTACTTC. It encodes CASSLGGYGIRETQYF.

The rearrangement uses TRBV2 and TRBJ2-1; 7 bases line up with TRBD2. Germline CDR1 and CDR2: SNHLY and FYNNEI. This CDR3 spans 13 amino acids. The ends lost 7 bases at V and 14 bases at J; junction bases unmatched: 14. CDR3 sequence reads: CASTQQPGRGEFF. CDR3 in DNA: TGTGCCAGCACCCAGCAGCCGGGACGGGGGGAGTTCTTC. Filled out from reference TRBV2 and TRBJ2-1, the complete variable domain reads EPEVTQTPSHQVTQMGQEVILRCVPISNHLYFYWYRQILGQKVEFLVSFYNNEISEKSEIFDDQFSVERPDGSNFTLKIRSTKLEDSAMYFCASTQQPGRGEFFGPGTRLTVL.

The chain carries TRBV5-8 and TRBJ2-1; maybe TRBD2 (6 bases). CDR1 SGHTS and CDR2 YDEGEE come from the germline V gene. The length of the CDR3 is 15 residues. Trimming cost V 4 bases and J 4 bases, with 15 bases left between them. In nucleotides, the CDR3 is TGTGCCAGCAGCACACGGGGGTTCCCTTACAATGAGCAGTTCTTC. Residues: CASSTRGFPYNEQFF.

The chain's CDR3 is CSAKDHRGTGELFF. CDR3 sequence (DNA): TGCAGTGCTAAGGACCACAGGGGAACCGGGGAGCTGTTTTTT. V usage is TRBV20-1 and J usage is TRBJ2-2; TRBD1 matches at 7 bases. CDR1 and CDR2 from the germline V gene are DFQATT and SNEGSKA (reference sequence). This CDR3 spans 14 amino acids. V trimming: 4 bases; J trimming: 5 bases; junction bases outside the gene matches: 7.

This clonotype has a handful of counts. The chain links TRBV11-2 to TRBJ2-7; D might be TRBD2 (5 bases). CDR1 is SGHAT and CDR2 is FQNNGV in the germline V gene. The CDR3 is made up of 12 amino acids. V lost 5 bases and J lost 4, with 9 bases in between. The CDR3 DNA is TGTGCCAGCAGCACGGACTGGTACGAGCAGTACGTC. It specifies CASSTDWYEQYV.

The V and J genes are TRBV4-3 and TRBJ2-7, with 7 bases fitting TRBD2. In germline, CDR1 is LGHNA, CDR2 YSLEER. The CDR3 has 18 amino acids. Trimming cost V 3 bases and J 2 bases; bases outside gene matches: 16. CDR3 nucleotide sequence: TGCGCCAGCAGCCACCAACTCGGGACTGCGGGGGAGCCCTACGAGCAGTACTTC. Translated: CASSHQLGTAGEPYEQYF.

This clonotype was found many times. The chain is built from TRBV6-6 and TRBJ1-6; 8 bases fit TRBD1. Trimming took 6 bases from V and 7 from J; bases not matched to a gene: 8. Germline V CDR1 and CDR2: MNHNY, SVGAGI (reference sequence). The CDR3 covers 15 residues. CDR3 DNA: TGTGCCAGCAGGCCCGGACAGGGTTCGAATTCACCCCTCCACTTT. This encodes CASRPGQGSNSPLHF.

This clonotype was found many times. The V gene is TRBV4-1, the J gene TRBJ2-7; D is possibly TRBD1 or TRBD2 (5 bases each). This CDR3 spans 16 amino acids. V shed 0 bases and J shed 4 bases, with 16 bases lying between them. Germline values: CDR1 MGHRA, CDR2 YSYEKL. The DNA of the CDR3 is TGCGCCAGCAGCCAAGAAGGGGCTCTTGGGGGATACGAGCAGTACTTC. Protein product: CASSQEGALGGYEQYF.

The count of this clonotype is one. Here the CDR3 DNA reads TGTGCCAGCAGTCTGGGACAGGCAAACGGGGAGCTGTTTTTT. This translates into CASSLGQANGELFF. V is TRBV27 and J is TRBJ2-2; 8 bases agree with TRBD1. The J segment lost 7 bases and the V segment lost 5 bases, leaving 6 bases of the junction unmatched. Germline CDR1 reads MNHEY; CDR2 reads SMNVEV (reference sequence). This CDR3 comprises 14 residues.

This clonotype was observed a few times. The chain has TRBV20-1 and TRBJ1-1; 8 nucleotides line up with TRBD1. The germline V gene encodes CDR1 DFQATT and CDR2 SNEGSKA (reference sequence). V was clipped by 6 bases and J by 5 bases; unmatched bases: 8. CDR3 length equals 13 residues. The CDR3 is CSAPGQGETEAFF. The DNA of the CDR3 is TGCAGTGCCCCCGGACAGGGTGAAACTGAAGCTTTCTTT.

This sequence joins TRBV7-9 and TRBJ1-2; maybe TRBD1 (6 bases). Germline CDR1 and CDR2: SEHNR and FQNEAQ (reference sequence). This CDR3 spans 15 amino acids. The germline V and J ends were trimmed by 1 base and 8 bases, with 17 bases remaining between them. The CDR3 DNA reads TGTGCCAGCAGCTTAGTAGGAGGGCAGGGGTCCGGCTACACCTTC. Encoded protein: CASSLVGGQGSGYTF.